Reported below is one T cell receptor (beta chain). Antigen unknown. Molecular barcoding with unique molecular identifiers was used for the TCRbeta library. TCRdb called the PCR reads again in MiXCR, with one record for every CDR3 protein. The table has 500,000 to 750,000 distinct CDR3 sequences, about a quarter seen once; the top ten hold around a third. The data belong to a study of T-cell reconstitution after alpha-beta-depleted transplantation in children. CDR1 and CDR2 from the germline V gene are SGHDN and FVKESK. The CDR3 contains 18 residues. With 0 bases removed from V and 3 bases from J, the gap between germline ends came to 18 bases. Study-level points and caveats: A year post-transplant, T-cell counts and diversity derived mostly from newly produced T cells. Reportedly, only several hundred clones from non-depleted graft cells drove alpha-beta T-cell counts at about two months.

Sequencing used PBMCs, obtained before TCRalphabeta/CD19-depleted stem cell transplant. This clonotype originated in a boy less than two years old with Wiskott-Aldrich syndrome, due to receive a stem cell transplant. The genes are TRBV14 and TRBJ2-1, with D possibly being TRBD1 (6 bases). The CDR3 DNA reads TGTGCCAGCAGCCAAGATCTCAGGGCAGGGGCGCTCTACAATGAGCAGTTCTTC. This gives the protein CASSQDLRAGALYNEQFF.